This T cell receptor (beta chain) was recorded in a study of human T cells and chemical hapten exposure. Overall study: 0.01% DPC was applied to the upper back in patch tests, which were read at 6 days. Study-wide results and caveats: No alteration of TCRs above 1 in 1000 frequency was seen with DPC sensitization.

Turning to this clonotype: Its antigen is as yet unknown.

Trimming stripped 0 bases from V and 1 base from J, with 15 bases between. Germline CDR1 DFQATT, CDR2 SNEGSKA (reference sequence). CDR3 size: 17 residues. The time point was: patch test 1, 2 weeks after DPC sensitization. Treatment in this sample: therapeutic diphenylcyclopropenone sensitization with weekly scalp DPC. Individual cDNA molecules in this library carried unique molecular identifiers. Study processing details: Ranging from about 20,000 to 690,600, TCR counts per sample had a median value of about 96,000. TCRdb redid the calling of the RACE reads with MiXCR, one entry per CDR3 protein. The V and J calls were determined by TCRdb, not by the authors. The table has roughly 200,000 distinct CDR3 sequences, approximately 20% seen once.

The receptor comes from a woman aged 45-65 years with alopecia areata. Some clones in this sample may be carry-over from other donors' samples. This material consisted of whole blood, taken in connection with sensitization to the hapten diphenylcyclopropenone (DPC). The chain is built from TRBV20-1 and TRBJ2-2; the D gene is possibly TRBD2 (7 bases). CDR3 in DNA: TGCAGTGCTAGAGATGGGGGGGCCCCGGAGAACACCGGGGAGCTGTTTTTT. This encodes CSARDGGAPENTGELFF.